These 5 T cell receptor beta chains share one sample of origin, sequenced in a study of blood T cell repertoires in COVID-19. Profiled with immunoSEQ multiplex PCR; TCRdb holds only in-frame clones, not every one. The sample has around 190,000 clones, around 83% seen once. The specimen was PBMCs or T cells enriched from blood (not recorded which). These receptors were taken from a woman between 40 and 50 years old in a cohort exposed to, infected with or recovered from COVID-19 (not recorded which).

This chain uses TRBV19 with TRBJ2-1; 11 bases are shared with TRBD2. J lost 5 bases, V lost 3 bases, and 6 bases had no gene match. CDR3 size: 16 residues. Germline V gene lookup returns CDR1 LNHDA and CDR2 SQIVND (reference sequence). For the CDR3, the DNA is TGTGCCAGTAGTATCACCCTAGCGGGGGGCCACAATGAGCAGTTCTTC. Encoded protein: CASSITLAGGHNEQFF.

This chain joins TRBV6-1 and TRBJ2-7, with 7 bases identical to TRBD1. In germline, CDR1 is MNHNS, CDR2 SASEGT. There are 15 residues in the CDR3. J lost 3 bases, V lost 0 bases, and 5 bases had no gene match. CDR3 protein: CASSEAGTDYYEQYF. The CDR3 region has the DNA TGTGCCAGCAGTGAAGCCGGGACAGACTACTACGAGCAGTACTTC.

V is TRBV5-1 and J is TRBJ2-7, with 11 bases lining up with TRBD2. Germline V gene data show CDR1 as SGHRS and CDR2 as YFSETQ. This CDR3 comprises 16 residues. The trim removed 0 bases at V and 1 base at J, leaving 3 bases unmatched. CDR3 sequence: CASSLVLAGDSYEQYF. CDR3 DNA: TGCGCCAGCAGCTTGGTACTAGCGGGGGATTCCTACGAGCAGTACTTC.

V and J are TRBV27 and TRBJ2-5; 7 bases fit TRBD2. Germline CDR1 MNHEY, CDR2 SMNVEV (reference sequence). With 3 bases clipped from V and 5 bases from J, the junction kept 12 bases outside the gene matches. The CDR3 is made up of 16 amino acids. Here the CDR3 reads CASSFHRGRGDETQYF. Written as DNA, the CDR3 is TGTGCCAGCAGTTTCCACCGCGGGAGAGGAGATGAGACCCAGTACTTC.

The V and J genes are TRBV4-2 and TRBJ2-2; D possibly corresponds to TRBD1 (5 bases). The germline CDR1 and CDR2 sequences are LGHNA and YNFKEQ. Trimming removed 1 base from V and 1 base from J, with 7 bases in between. The CDR3 runs to 15 residues. The DNA of the CDR3 is TGTGCCAGCAGCCAAGTAACAGGGAACACCGGGGAGCTGTTTTTT. This encodes CASSQVTGNTGELFF.